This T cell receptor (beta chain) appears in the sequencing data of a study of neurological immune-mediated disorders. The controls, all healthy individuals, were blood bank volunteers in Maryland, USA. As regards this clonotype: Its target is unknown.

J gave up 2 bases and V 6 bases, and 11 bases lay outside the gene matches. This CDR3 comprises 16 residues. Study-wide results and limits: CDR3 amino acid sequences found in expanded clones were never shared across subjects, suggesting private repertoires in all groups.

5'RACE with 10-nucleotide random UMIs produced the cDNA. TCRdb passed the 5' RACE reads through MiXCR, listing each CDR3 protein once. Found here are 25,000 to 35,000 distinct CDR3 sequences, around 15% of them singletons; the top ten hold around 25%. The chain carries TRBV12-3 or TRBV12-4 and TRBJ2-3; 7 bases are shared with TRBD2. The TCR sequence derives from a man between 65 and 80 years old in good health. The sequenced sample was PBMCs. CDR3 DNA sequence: TGTGCCAGCAGAGACCGGCGACTAGCTCTCACAGATACGCAGTATTTT. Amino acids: CASRDRRLALTDTQYF.